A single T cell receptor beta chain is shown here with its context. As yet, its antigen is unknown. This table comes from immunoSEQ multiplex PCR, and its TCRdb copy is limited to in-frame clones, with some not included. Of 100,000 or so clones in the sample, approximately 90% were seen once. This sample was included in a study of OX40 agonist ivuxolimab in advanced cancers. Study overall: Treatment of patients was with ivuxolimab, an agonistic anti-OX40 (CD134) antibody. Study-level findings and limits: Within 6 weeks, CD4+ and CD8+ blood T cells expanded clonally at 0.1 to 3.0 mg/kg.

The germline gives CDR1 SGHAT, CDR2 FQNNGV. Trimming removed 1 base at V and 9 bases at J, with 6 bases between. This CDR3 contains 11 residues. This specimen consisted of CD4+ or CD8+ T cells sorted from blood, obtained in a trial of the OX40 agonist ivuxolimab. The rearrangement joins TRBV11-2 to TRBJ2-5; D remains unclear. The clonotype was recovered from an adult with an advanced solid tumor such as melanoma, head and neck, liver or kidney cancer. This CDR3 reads CASSLGPAQYF. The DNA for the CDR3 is TGTGCCAGCAGCTTAGGGCCCGCCCAGTACTTC.